The 12 T cell receptor beta chains reported below all come from one sample, sequenced in a study of T-cell memory formation after mild COVID-19. TCRdb re-called the 5' RACE reads through MiXCR, storing one row per CDR3 protein. Of about 290,000 distinct CDR3 sequences in the sample, less than 20% were seen once. Sample: PBMCs or a T cell subset sorted from them (not recorded which). These receptors all come from a young man who had mild COVID-19 (a few samples of this study predate the infection). Cell type and time point are not known.

CDR3 sequence: CASSFGGSADTIYF. The CDR3 DNA reads as TGTGCCAGCAGTTTTGGGGGCAGCGCGGACACCATATATTTT. The chain carries TRBV12-3 or TRBV12-4 and TRBJ1-3, with D possibly being TRBD1 (6 bases). With 3 bases removed from V and 8 bases from J, the gap between germline ends came to 14 bases. The CDR3 is 14 amino acids.

This clonotype was detected only a few times. The chain uses TRBV20-1 and TRBJ1-6; TRBD1 agrees at 7 bases. This CDR3 spans 13 amino acids. The ends lost 8 bases at V and 4 bases at J; junction bases unmatched: 5. Per the germline V gene, CDR1 is DFQATT and CDR2 is SNEGSKA (reference sequence). The CDR3 sequence is CSIAGGYNSPLHF. The CDR3, as DNA: TGCAGTATTGCAGGGGGTTATAATTCACCCCTCCACTTT.

This clonotype was counted at least ten times. This chain connects TRBV7-2 to TRBJ1-5; D possibly corresponds to TRBD1 (6 bases). Deletions cut 4 bases from V and 4 bases from J, with 11 bases between. From germline, CDR1 is SGHTA and CDR2 FQGNSA. The CDR3 consists of 14 residues. As DNA, the CDR3 is TGTGCCAGCAGCTCCCGGCAGGGGAATCAGCCCCAGCATTTT. Its protein is CASSSRQGNQPQHF.

This sequence joins TRBV5-1 and TRBJ2-5; D is undetermined. There are 14 residues in the CDR3. Germline-derived CDR1 and CDR2 are SGHRS and YFSETQ. Trimming removed 4 bases from V and 3 bases from J, with 13 bases in between. The CDR3 nucleotides read TGCGCCAGCAGCCCGCGGTACAATAAAGAGACCCAGTACTTC. It specifies CASSPRYNKETQYF.

This sequence joins TRBV4-1 and TRBJ1-4; D may be TRBD1 (6 bases). Looked up from germline, CDR1 is MGHRA and CDR2 is YSYEKL. Trimming removed 2 bases at V and 3 bases at J, with 10 bases between. The length of the CDR3 is 15 residues. In DNA form, the CDR3 reads TGCGCCAGCAGCCAAAGACAGGCTTCTAATGAAAAACTGTTTTTT. This gives the protein CASSQRQASNEKLFF.

This clonotype was found a few times. This sequence joins TRBV7-2 and TRBJ1-6; 8 nucleotides agree with TRBD1. This CDR3 contains 18 residues. Germline V CDR1 and CDR2: SGHTA, FQGNSA. Trimming took 2 bases from V and 7 from J; bases not matched to a gene: 13. The CDR3 sequence is CASSLFPRQGAYNSPLHF. The CDR3 DNA reads TGTGCCAGCAGCTTATTTCCCCGGCAGGGGGCATACAATTCACCCCTCCACTTT.

This clonotype was observed at least ten times. The chain joins TRBV4-3 to TRBJ2-2; 7 bases fit TRBD2. The CDR3 totals 16 residues. Trimming removed 3 bases from V and 0 bases from J; junction bases left unmatched: 4. Germline-derived CDR1 and CDR2 are LGHNA and YSLEER. The DNA of the CDR3 is TGCGCCAGCAGCCAGACTAGCCCAACGAACACCGGGGAGCTGTTTTTT. Protein product: CASSQTSPTNTGELFF.

This clonotype was recorded at least ten times. The chain couples TRBV7-7 to TRBJ2-2, with D perhaps assigned TRBD1 or TRBD2 (6 bases each). The CDR3 extends over 13 amino acids. Germline V gene lookup returns CDR1 SSHAT and CDR2 FNYEAQ (reference sequence). CDR3 in amino acids: CASAPGATGELFF. The CDR3 nucleotides read TGTGCTAGCGCCCCGGGGGCCACCGGGGAGCTGTTTTTT.

This clonotype has a count of ten or more. This rearrangement joins TRBV9 to TRBJ2-2, with 9 bases aligning to TRBD1. The length of the CDR3 is 15 residues. The V and J ends lost 0 bases and 7 bases, in that order; junction bases with no gene match: 4. The germline V gene has CDR1 SGDLS and CDR2 YYNGEE. The CDR3 coding sequence is TGTGCCAGCAGCGTAGTGGGACAGGGCCACGGGGAGCTGTTTTTT. It translates to CASSVVGQGHGELFF. The full variable domain, with the rest looked up from reference TRBV9 and TRBJ2-2, is DSGVTQTPKHLITATGQRVTLRCSPRSGDLSVYWYQQSLDQGLQFLIQYYNGEERAKGNILERFSAQQFPDLHSELNLSSLELGDSALYFCASSVVGQGHGELFFGEGSRLTVL.

The rearrangement uses TRBV5-6 and TRBJ2-1; 11 bases are shared with TRBD2. Germline values: CDR1 SGHDT, CDR2 YYEEEE. Unmatched junction bases numbered 5, after V lost 4 bases and J lost 2 bases. The CDR3 consists of 16 residues. The DNA of the CDR3 is TGTGCCAGCAGCCCGCCGACTAGCGGGGCCTACAATGAGCAGTTCTTC. It encodes CASSPPTSGAYNEQFF. The whole variable domain, remainder taken from reference TRBV5-6 and TRBJ2-1, is DAGVTQSPTHLIKTRGQQVTLRCSPKSGHDTVSWYQQALGQGPQFIFQYYEEEERQRGNFPDRFSGHQFPNYSSELNVNALLLGDSALYLCASSPPTSGAYNEQFFGPGTRLTVL.

The gene calls are TRBV7-2 and TRBJ2-7, with D unclear. Germline assignment: CDR1 SGHTA and CDR2 FQGNSA. The CDR3 runs 16 residues. Between the trimmed V and J ends, which lost 6 bases and 2 bases, there was a span of 20 bases. The CDR3 region has the DNA TGTGCCAGCAGTTACCGACCAGCCGGCACAACCTACGAGCAGTACTTC. As protein: CASSYRPAGTTYEQYF. Full variable domain (outside the CDR3, taken from reference TRBV7-2 and TRBJ2-7): GAGVSQSPSNKVTEKGKDVELRCDPISGHTALYWYRQSLGQGLEFLIYFQGNSAPDKSGLPSDRFSAERTGGSVSTLTIQRTQQEDSAVYLCASSYRPAGTTYEQYFGPGTRLTVT.

This chain joins TRBV5-1 and TRBJ2-5; 8 positions agree with TRBD2. This CDR3 comprises 15 residues. Unmatched junction bases numbered 7, after V lost 0 bases and J lost 6 bases. The germline CDR1 and CDR2 sequences are SGHRS and YFSETQ. The DNA of the CDR3 is TGCGCCAGCAGCTTGGAGCGGGGGCTGGGGAAGACCCAGTACTTC. Translating it yields CASSLERGLGKTQYF. Drawing the rest from reference TRBV5-1 and TRBJ2-5, the complete variable domain is KAGVTQTPRYLIKTRGQQVTLSCSPISGHRSVSWYQQTPGQGLQFLFEYFSETQRNKGNFPGRFSGRQFSNSRSEMNVSTLELGDSALYLCASSLERGLGKTQYFGPGTRLLVL.